These T cell receptor beta chains were read from a single sample in a study of blood T cell repertoires in COVID-19. Method: immunoSEQ multiplex PCR; TCRdb's copy keeps in-frame clones and lacks some. This table holds about 59,000 clones, approximately 79% found once. Material for sequencing was peripheral blood. The receptors originated from a woman in her 70s with acute or convalescent COVID-19. Each CDR3 is given without its conserved first and last residue.

v_gene: TRBV5-6
j_gene: TRBJ1-5
CDR3aa: ASSLLRDRGLDQPQH

v_gene: TRBV7-2
j_gene: TRBJ1-1
CDR3aa: ASSLDSGFMNTEAF

v_gene: TRBV10-3
j_gene: TRBJ2-1
CDR3aa: AISGSRLAGGYEQF

v_gene: TRBV3-1/TRBV3-2
j_gene: TRBJ1-2
CDR3aa: ASSLSRLYGYT

v_gene: TRBV3-1/TRBV3-2
j_gene: TRBJ2-1
CDR3aa: ASSPQSGLSYNEQF

v_gene: TRBV28
j_gene: TRBJ1-3
CDR3aa: ASSFQAPRNTIY

v_gene: TRBV3-1/TRBV3-2
j_gene: TRBJ2-1
CDR3aa: ASSSSQFGGLSYNEQF

v_gene: TRBV5-4
j_gene: TRBJ1-2
CDR3aa: ASSFREGYGYT

v_gene: TRBV6-5
j_gene: TRBJ1-6
CDR3aa: ASIRQHNSPLH

v_gene: TRBV3-1/TRBV3-2
j_gene: TRBJ2-3
CDR3aa: ASSQDGAGRGGPDTQY

v_gene: TRBV27
j_gene: TRBJ1-4
CDR3aa: ASSWWTGEGEKLF

v_gene: TRBV19
j_gene: TRBJ2-1
CDR3aa: ASSIGAGVYNEQF

v_gene: TRBV18
j_gene: TRBJ2-3
CDR3aa: ASSPILGQAGGTDTQY

v_gene: TRBV7-9
j_gene: TRBJ1-6
CDR3aa: ASSLWGLNNSPLH

v_gene: TRBV5-1
j_gene: TRBJ1-1
CDR3aa: ASSLGPQENTEAF

v_gene: TRBV11-2
j_gene: TRBJ2-7
CDR3aa: ASSPRGGGEQY

v_gene: TRBV7-2
j_gene: TRBJ2-3
CDR3aa: ASSLRPGTDTQY

v_gene: TRBV6-5
j_gene: TRBJ1-6
CDR3aa: ASNRQGEDNSPLH

v_gene: TRBV5-4
j_gene: TRBJ2-7
CDR3aa: ARREDEGEQY

v_gene: TRBV7-2
j_gene: TRBJ2-1
CDR3aa: ASSPGTSGLYNEQF

v_gene: TRBV4-1
j_gene: TRBJ1-4
CDR3aa: ASSRGQFEKLF

v_gene: TRBV5-1
j_gene: TRBJ1-4
CDR3aa: ASSLAGTGREKLF

v_gene: TRBV7-9
j_gene: TRBJ1-1
CDR3aa: ASSLWGTVKNTEAF

v_gene: TRBV6-1
j_gene: TRBJ1-1
CDR3aa: ASSEGTSNTEAF

v_gene: TRBV5-1
j_gene: TRBJ1-4
CDR3aa: ASSLNEGRNEKLF

v_gene: TRBV28
j_gene: TRBJ1-4
CDR3aa: ASCSMRGTGVEKLF

v_gene: TRBV6-1
j_gene: TRBJ2-1
CDR3aa: ASSDRALTSGRTYNEQF

v_gene: TRBV19
j_gene: TRBJ2-7
CDR3aa: ASNPGQGAHEQY

v_gene: TRBV15
j_gene: TRBJ2-1
CDR3aa: ATSRGRNEQF

v_gene: TRBV5-6
j_gene: TRBJ2-1
CDR3aa: ASSLEARGRNEQF

v_gene: TRBV7-8
j_gene: TRBJ1-1
CDR3aa: ASSPGIYATEAF

v_gene: TRBV15
j_gene: TRBJ1-3
CDR3aa: ATSYNSGNTIY

v_gene: TRBV7-9
j_gene: TRBJ1-6
CDR3aa: ASSSPRYNSPLH

v_gene: TRBV28
j_gene: TRBJ1-5
CDR3aa: ASSLPRLSGNQPQH

v_gene: TRBV30
j_gene: TRBJ1-4
CDR3aa: ACQRAGGGSGGEKLF

v_gene: TRBV10-3
j_gene: TRBJ1-2
CDR3aa: AISPGQDGAYGYT

v_gene: TRBV7-9
j_gene: TRBJ2-2
CDR3aa: ASSLGDGGTRAGELF

v_gene: TRBV5-4
j_gene: TRBJ2-5
CDR3aa: ASSLELRVETQY

v_gene: TRBV19
j_gene: TRBJ1-1
CDR3aa: ASSIIQGRGRDTEAF

v_gene: TRBV6-5
j_gene: TRBJ1-3
CDR3aa: ASTPQLSGNTIY

v_gene: TRBV18
j_gene: TRBJ1-1
CDR3aa: ASSPMAGVRATEAF

v_gene: TRBV12-3/TRBV12-4
j_gene: TRBJ1-1
CDR3aa: ASSSGLNTEAF

v_gene: TRBV27
j_gene: TRBJ1-2
CDR3aa: ASSFLSGQGFYGYT

v_gene: TRBV10-3
j_gene: TRBJ1-2
CDR3aa: ASLRQGESYGYT

v_gene: TRBV5-5
j_gene: TRBJ1-5
CDR3aa: ASSLMWGEDQPQH